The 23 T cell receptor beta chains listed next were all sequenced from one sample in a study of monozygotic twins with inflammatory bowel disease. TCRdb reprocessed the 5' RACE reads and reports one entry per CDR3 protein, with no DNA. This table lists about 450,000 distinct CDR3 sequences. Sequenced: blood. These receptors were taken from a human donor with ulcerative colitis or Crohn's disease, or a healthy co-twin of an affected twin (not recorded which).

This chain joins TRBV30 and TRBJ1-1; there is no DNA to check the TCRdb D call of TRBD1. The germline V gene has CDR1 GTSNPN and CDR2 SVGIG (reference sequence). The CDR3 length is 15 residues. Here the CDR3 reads CAWTSNGGAQPEAFF.

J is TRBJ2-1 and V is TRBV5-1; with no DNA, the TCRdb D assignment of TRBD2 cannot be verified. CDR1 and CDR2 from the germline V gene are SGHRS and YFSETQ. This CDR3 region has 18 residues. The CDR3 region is CASSRLAGGLTLDNEQFF.

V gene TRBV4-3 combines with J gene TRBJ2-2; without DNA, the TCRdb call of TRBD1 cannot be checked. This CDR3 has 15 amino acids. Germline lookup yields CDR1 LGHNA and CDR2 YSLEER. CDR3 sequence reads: CASSPGTPLTGELFF.

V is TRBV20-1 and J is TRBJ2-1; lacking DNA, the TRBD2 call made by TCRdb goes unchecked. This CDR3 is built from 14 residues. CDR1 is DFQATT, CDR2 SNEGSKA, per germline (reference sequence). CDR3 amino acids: CSARVSGGLSEQFF.

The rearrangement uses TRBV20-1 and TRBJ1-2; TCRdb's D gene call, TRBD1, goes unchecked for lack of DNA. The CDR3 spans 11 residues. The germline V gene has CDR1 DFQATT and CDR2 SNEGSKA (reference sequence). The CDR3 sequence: CRAGGADGYTF.

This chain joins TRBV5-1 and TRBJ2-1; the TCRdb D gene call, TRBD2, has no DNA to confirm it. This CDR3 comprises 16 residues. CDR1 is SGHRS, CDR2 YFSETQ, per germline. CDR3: CASRDITSGSYNEQFF.

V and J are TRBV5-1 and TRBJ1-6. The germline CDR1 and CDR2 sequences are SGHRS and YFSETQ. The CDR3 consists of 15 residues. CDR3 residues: CASSLESGRWAPLHF.

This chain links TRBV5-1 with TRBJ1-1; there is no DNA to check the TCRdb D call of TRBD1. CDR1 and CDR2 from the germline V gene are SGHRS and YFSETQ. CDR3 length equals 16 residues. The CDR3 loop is CASSLEPGRVNTEAFF. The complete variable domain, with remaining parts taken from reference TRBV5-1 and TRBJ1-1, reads KAGVTQTPRYLIKTRGQQVTLSCSPISGHRSVSWYQQTPGQGLQFLFEYFSETQRNKGNFPGRFSGRQFSNSRSEMNVSTLELGDSALYLCASSLEPGRVNTEAFFGQGTRLTVV.

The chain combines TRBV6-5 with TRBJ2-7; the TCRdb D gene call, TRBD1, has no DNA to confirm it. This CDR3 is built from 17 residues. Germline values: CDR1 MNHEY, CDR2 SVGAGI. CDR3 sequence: CASSYSGGPGSSYEQYF.

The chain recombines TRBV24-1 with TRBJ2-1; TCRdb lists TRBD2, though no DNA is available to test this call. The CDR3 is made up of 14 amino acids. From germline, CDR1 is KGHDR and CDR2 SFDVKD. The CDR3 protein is CATSSSGTYNEQFF.

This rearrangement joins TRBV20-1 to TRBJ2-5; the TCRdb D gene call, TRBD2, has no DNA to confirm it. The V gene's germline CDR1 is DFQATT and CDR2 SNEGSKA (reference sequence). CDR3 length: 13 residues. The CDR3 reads CSAGGLASETQYF.

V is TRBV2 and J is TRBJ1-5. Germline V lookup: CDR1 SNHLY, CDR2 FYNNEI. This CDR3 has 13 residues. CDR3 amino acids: CASSANDGLPQHF.

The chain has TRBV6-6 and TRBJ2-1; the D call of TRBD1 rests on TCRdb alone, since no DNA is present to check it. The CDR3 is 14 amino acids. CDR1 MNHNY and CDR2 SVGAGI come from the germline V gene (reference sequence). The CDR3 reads CASTDRVSYNEQFF.

The CDR3 protein is CSASGLAAPYEQYF. The genes are TRBV20-1 and TRBJ2-7; TCRdb designates TRBD2, a call that cannot be tested without DNA. Germline lookup yields CDR1 DFQATT and CDR2 SNEGSKA (reference sequence). The length of the CDR3 is 14 residues.

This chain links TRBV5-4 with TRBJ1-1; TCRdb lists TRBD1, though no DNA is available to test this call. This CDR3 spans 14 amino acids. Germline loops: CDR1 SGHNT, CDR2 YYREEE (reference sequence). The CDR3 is CASSYRGGQGSAFF.

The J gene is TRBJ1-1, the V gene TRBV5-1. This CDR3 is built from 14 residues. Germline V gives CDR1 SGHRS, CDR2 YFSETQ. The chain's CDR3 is CASSPGDFNTEAFF. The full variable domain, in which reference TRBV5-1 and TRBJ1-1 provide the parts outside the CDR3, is KAGVTQTPRYLIKTRGQQVTLSCSPISGHRSVSWYQQTPGQGLQFLFEYFSETQRNKGNFPGRFSGRQFSNSRSEMNVSTLELGDSALYLCASSPGDFNTEAFFGQGTRLTVV.

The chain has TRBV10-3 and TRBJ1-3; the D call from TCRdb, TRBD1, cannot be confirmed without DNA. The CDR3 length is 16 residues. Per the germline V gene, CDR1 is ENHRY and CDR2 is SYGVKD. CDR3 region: CAISNPQVYSGNTIYF.

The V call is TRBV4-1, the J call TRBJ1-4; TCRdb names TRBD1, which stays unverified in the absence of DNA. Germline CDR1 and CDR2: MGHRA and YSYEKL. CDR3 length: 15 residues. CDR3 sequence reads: CASSQVGTGSEKLFF.

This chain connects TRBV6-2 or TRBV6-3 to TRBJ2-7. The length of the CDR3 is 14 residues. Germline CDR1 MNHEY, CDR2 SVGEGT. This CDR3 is CASSYRGNPYEQYF.

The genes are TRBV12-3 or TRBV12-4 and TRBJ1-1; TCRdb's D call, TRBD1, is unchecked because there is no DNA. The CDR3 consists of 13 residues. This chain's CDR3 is CASSSTGKTEAFF.

The CDR3 loop reads CSTRQGLNTGELFF. V and J are TRBV29-1 and TRBJ2-2; with no DNA, the TCRdb D assignment of TRBD1 cannot be verified. The CDR3 is 14 residues long. The germline gives CDR1 SQVTM, CDR2 ANQGSEA.

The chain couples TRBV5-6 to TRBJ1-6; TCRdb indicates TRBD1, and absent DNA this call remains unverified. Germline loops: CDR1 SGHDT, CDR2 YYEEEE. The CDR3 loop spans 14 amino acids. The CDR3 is CASSLGTVVSPLHF.

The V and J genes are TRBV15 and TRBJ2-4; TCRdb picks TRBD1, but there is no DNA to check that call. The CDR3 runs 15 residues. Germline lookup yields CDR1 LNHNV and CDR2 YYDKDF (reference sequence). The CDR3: CATSRFRDSKNIQYF.